This entry features one T cell receptor (beta chain) sequence. Its antigen is currently unknown. The assay was immunoSEQ multiplex PCR, and TCRdb's table has in-frame clones only and misses some. Among approximately 43,000 clones, about 90% were seen once, and the ten largest hold approximately 2.5%. This CDR3 comprises 13 residues. Germline values: CDR1 MNHEY, CDR2 SVGAGI. The data were taken from a study of T cells in localized non-small cell lung cancer. Study conclusions and caveats: Owing to sequencing of a solitary tumor region, heterogeneity cannot be discounted. Those with higher blood T cell density had longer overall survival. When the top 100 tumor clones were examined, a median roughly 62 of them also appeared in the adjacent lung, which was paired and uninvolved.

Sequencing used peripheral blood, obtained before any cancer treatment. This sequence was found in a female donor older than 55 with stage I squamous cell lung carcinoma. The genes are TRBV6-5 and TRBJ2-7; tentative D call: TRBD2 (5 bases). The CDR3 sequence is CGSSPGSVYEQYF. In DNA, the CDR3 is TGTGGGTCATCCCCGGGGTCGGTTTACGAGCAGTACTTC.